This TCR beta chain was sequenced for a study of blood T cell repertoires in COVID-19. Study information: Acute and convalescent COVID-19 samples came from the United States, Italy and Spain. PBMCs, B-cell-depleted T cells, or T cells provided the cDNA or gDNA that made up the material.

In the study's own analysis: Reference gene primer amplification yielded estimated nucleated cell counts. Clones were read by immunoSEQ multiplex PCR, and TCRdb kept only the in-frame ones, dropping some. Clone size and V and J calls were adopted from that table, with D and trimming inferred from the DNA. The table records about 670,000 clones, 80% to 90% of them present only once. CDR1 MNHEY and CDR2 SVGAGI come from the germline V gene. This CDR3 has 15 residues. The V and J ends lost 6 bases and 5 bases respectively, with 14 bases between them. The V gene is TRBV6-5, the J gene TRBJ1-6; possibly TRBD1 for D (5 bases). This sequence was found in a woman aged 18-29 years with acute or convalescent COVID-19. The sample was peripheral blood. CDR3 amino acids: CASSIRTPNNSPLHF. As DNA, the CDR3 is TGTGCCAGCAGCATCAGGACACCGAATAATTCACCCCTCCACTTT.